This TCR beta chain was recovered during a study of blood T cell repertoires in COVID-19. Study-wide background: The samples span acute and convalescent COVID-19 from the United States, Italy and Spain. T cells, B-cell-depleted T cells, or PBMCs provided the cDNA or gDNA that served as material.

Measured with immunoSEQ multiplex PCR; TCRdb has only the in-frame clones, and not every one. The profile covers 150,000 to 200,000 clones, with just over 85% appearing a single time and approximately 8% taken by the ten largest. CDR3 size: 15 residues. Losses at the gene ends were 2 bases for V and 5 bases for J; bases not matched to a gene: 5. Germline CDR1 reads LGHDT; CDR2 reads YNNKEL (reference sequence). This chain connects TRBV3-1 (or the pseudogene TRBV3-2) to TRBJ1-2; 10 bases agree with TRBD1. The sample consisted of peripheral blood. The clonotype was recovered from a man aged 55 to 70 with acute or convalescent COVID-19. CDR3 DNA: TGTGCCAGCAGCCAACCCGACAGGGGGCCTTATGGCTACACCTTC. This translates into CASSQPDRGPYGYTF.